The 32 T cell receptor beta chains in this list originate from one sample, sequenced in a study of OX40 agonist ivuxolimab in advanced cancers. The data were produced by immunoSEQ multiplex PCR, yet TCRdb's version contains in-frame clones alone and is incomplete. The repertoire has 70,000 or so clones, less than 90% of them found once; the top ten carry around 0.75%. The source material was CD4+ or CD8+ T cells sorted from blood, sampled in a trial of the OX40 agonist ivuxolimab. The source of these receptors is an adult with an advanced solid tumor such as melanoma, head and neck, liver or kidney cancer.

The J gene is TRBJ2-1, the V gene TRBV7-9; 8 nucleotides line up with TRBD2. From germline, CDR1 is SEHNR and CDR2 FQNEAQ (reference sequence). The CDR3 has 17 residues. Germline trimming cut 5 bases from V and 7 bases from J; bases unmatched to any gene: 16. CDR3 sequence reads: CASSQTSLAEVSNEQFF. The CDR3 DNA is TGTGCCAGCAGCCAAACCTCACTAGCGGAAGTATCGAATGAGCAGTTCTTC.

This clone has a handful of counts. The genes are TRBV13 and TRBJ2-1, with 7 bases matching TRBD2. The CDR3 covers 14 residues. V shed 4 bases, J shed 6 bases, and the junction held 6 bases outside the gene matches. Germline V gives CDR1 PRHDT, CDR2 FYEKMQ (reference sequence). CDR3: CASSWGAGLNEQFF. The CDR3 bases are TGTGCCAGCAGCTGGGGAGCGGGACTCAATGAGCAGTTCTTC.

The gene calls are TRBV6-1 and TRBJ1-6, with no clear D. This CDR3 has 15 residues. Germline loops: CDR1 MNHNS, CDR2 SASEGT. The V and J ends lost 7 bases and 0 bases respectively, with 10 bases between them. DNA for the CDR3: TGTGCCAGCACCCGAGCGAGCTCCTATAATTCACCCCTCCACTTT. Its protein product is CASTRASSYNSPLHF.

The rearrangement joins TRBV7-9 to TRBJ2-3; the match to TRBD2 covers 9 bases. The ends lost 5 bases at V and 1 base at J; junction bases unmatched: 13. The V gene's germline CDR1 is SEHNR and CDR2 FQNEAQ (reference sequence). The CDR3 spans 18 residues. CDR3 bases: TGTGCCAGCAGCACCCGACTAGCGGACCGCGAAGGCACAGATACGCAGTATTTT. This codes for CASSTRLADREGTDTQYF.

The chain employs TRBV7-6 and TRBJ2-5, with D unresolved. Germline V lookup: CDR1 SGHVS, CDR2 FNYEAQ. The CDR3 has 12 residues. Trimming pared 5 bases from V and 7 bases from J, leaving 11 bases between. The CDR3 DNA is TGTGCCAGCAGCCAATCCGGCGGGACCCAGTACTTC. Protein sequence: CASSQSGGTQYF.

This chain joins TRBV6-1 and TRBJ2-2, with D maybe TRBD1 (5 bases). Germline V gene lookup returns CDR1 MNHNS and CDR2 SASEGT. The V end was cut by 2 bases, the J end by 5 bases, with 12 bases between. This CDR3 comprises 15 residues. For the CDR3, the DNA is TGTGCCAGCAGTGAACGGCAGGGTGGAACCGGGGAGCTGTTTTTT. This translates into CASSERQGGTGELFF.

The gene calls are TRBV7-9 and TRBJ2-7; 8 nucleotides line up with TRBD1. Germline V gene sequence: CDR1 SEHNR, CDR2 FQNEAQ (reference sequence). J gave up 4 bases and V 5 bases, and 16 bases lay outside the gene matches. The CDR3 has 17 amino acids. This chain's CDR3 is CASSHHPLSRDRYEQYF. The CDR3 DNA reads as TGTGCCAGCAGCCATCACCCCCTGTCCCGGGACAGGTACGAGCAGTACTTC. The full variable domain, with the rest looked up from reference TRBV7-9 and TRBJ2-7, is DTGVSQNPRHKITKRGQNVTFRCDPISEHNRLYWYRQTLGQGPEFLTYFQNEAQLEKSRLLSDRFSAERPKGSFSTLEIQRTEQGDSAMYLCASSHHPLSRDRYEQYFGPGTRLTVT.

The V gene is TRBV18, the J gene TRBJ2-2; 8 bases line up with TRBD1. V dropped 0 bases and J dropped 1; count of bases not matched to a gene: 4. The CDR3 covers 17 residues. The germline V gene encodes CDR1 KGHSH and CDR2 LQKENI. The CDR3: CASSPPQGARNTGELFF. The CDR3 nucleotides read TGTGCCAGCTCACCACCGCAGGGGGCGCGGAACACCGGGGAGCTGTTTTTT. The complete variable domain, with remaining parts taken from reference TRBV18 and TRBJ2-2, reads NAGVMQNPRHLVRRRGQEARLRCSPMKGHSHVYWYRQLPEEGLKFMVYLQKENIIDESGMPKERFSAEFPKEGPSILRIQQVVRGDSAAYFCASSPPQGARNTGELFFGEGSRLTVL.

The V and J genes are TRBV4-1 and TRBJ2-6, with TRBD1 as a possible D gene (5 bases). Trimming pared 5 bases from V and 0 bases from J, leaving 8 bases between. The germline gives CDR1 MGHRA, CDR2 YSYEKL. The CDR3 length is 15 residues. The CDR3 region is CASSKGPSGANVLTF. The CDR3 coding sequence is TGCGCCAGCAGCAAGGGGCCCTCTGGGGCCAACGTCCTGACTTTC.

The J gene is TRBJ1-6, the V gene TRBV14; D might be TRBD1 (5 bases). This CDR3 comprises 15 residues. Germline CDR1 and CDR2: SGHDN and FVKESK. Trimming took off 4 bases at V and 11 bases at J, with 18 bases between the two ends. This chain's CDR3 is CASSLGTSGVTPLHF. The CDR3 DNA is TGTGCCAGCAGCCTTGGGACTAGCGGCGTTACACCCCTCCACTTT.

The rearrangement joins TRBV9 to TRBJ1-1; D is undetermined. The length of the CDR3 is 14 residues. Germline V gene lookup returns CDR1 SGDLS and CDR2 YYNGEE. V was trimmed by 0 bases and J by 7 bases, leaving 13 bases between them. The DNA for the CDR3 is TGTGCCAGCAGCGTAGAGGAGGGAACGGTTGAAGCTTTCTTT. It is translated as CASSVEEGTVEAFF.

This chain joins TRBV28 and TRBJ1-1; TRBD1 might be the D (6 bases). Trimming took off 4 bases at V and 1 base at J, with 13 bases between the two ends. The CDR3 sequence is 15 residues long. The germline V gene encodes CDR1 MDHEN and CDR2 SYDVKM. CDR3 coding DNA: TGTGCCAGCAGTTCTGATGGGGGGCAGAACACTGAAGCTTTCTTT. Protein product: CASSSDGGQNTEAFF.

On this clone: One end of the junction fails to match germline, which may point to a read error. The CDR3: CSVRRGDTQYF. CDR3 in DNA: TGCAGTGTTAGACGGGGGGATACGCAGTATTTT. This chain uses TRBV20-1 with TRBJ2-3, with D possibly being TRBD2 (6 bases). CDR3 length: 11 residues. Germline V gene sequence: CDR1 DFQATT, CDR2 SNEGSKA (reference sequence).

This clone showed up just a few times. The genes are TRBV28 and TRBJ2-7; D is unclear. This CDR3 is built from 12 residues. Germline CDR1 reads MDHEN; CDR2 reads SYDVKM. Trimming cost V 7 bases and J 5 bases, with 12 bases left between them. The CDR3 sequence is CASTRRQNEQYF. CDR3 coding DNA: TGTGCCAGCACCCGTAGGCAGAACGAGCAGTACTTC.

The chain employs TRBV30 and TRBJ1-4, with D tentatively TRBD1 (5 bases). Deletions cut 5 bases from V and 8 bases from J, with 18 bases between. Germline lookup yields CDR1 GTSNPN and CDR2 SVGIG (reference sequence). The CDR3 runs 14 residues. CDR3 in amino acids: CAWRPQGGGEKLFF. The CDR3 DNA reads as TGTGCCTGGCGTCCCCAGGGAGGTGGCGAAAAACTGTTTTTT.

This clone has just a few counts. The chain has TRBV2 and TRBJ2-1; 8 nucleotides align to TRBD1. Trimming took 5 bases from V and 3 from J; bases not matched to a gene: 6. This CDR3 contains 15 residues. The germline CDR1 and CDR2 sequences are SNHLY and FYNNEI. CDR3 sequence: CASSTSTGVYNEQFF. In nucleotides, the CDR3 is TGTGCCAGCAGTACCTCGACAGGGGTCTACAATGAGCAGTTCTTC.

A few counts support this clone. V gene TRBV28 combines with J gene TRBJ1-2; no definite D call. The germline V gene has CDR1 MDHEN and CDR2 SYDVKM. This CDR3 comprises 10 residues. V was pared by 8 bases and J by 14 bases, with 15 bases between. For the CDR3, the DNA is TGTGCCAGCGGTTGGACGGGCCTAACCTTC. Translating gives CASGWTGLTF.

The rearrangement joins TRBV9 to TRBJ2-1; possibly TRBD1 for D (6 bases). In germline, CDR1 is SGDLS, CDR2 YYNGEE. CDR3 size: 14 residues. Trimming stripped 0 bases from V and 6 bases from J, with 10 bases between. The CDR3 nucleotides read TGTGCCAGCAGCGTAGTGTGGGACACCAATGAGCAGTTCTTC. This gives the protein CASSVVWDTNEQFF.

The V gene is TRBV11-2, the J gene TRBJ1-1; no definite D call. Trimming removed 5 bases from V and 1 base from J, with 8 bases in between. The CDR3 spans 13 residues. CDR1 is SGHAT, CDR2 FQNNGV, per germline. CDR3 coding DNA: TGTGCCAGCAGCAGGTTTAGGAACACTGAAGCTTTCTTT. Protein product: CASSRFRNTEAFF.

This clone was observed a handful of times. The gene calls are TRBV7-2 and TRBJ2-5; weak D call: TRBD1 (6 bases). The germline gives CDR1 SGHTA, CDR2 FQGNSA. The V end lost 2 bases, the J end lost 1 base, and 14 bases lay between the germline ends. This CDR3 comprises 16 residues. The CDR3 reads CASSLRHSTGQETQYF. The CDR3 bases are TGTGCCAGCAGCTTACGACATTCGACAGGCCAAGAGACCCAGTACTTC.

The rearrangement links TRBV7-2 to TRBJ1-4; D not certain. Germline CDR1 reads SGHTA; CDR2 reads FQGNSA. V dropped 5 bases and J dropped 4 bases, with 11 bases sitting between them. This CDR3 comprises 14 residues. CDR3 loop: CASSTEVGNEKLFF. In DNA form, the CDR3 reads TGTGCCAGCAGCACAGAGGTCGGTAATGAAAAACTGTTTTTT. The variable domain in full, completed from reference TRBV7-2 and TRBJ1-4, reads GAGVSQSPSNKVTEKGKDVELRCDPISGHTALYWYRQSLGQGLEFLIYFQGNSAPDKSGLPSDRFSAERTGGSVSTLTIQRTQQEDSAVYLCASSTEVGNEKLFFGSGTQLSVL.

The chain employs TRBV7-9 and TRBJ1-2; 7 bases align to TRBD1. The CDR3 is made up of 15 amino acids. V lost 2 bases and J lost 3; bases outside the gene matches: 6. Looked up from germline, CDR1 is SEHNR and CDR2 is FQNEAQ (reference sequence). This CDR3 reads CASSLRQGFYYGYTF. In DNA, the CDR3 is TGTGCCAGCAGCTTACGACAGGGTTTTTACTATGGCTACACCTTC.

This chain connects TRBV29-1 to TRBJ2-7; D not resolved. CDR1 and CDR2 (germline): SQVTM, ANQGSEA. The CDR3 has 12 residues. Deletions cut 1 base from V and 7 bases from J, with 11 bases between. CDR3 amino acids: CSVEVGAGEQYF. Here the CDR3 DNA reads TGCAGCGTTGAAGTGGGTGCTGGAGAGCAGTACTTC.

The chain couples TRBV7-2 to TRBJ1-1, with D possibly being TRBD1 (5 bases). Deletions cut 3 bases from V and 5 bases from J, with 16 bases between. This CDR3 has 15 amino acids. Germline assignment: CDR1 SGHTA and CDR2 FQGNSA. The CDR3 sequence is CASSLELGVRTEAFF. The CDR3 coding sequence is TGTGCCAGCAGCTTGGAATTGGGGGTACGGACTGAAGCTTTCTTT. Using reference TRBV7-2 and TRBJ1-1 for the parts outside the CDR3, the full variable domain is GAGVSQSPSNKVTEKGKDVELRCDPISGHTALYWYRQSLGQGLEFLIYFQGNSAPDKSGLPSDRFSAERTGGSVSTLTIQRTQQEDSAVYLCASSLELGVRTEAFFGQGTRLTVV.

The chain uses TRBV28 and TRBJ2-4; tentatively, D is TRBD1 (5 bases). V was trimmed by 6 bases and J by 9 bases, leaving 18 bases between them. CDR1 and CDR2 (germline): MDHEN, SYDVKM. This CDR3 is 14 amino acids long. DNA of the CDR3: TGTGCCAGCAGGAAAGGGCAGGGTAGGGGCATTCAGTACTTC. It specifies CASRKGQGRGIQYF.

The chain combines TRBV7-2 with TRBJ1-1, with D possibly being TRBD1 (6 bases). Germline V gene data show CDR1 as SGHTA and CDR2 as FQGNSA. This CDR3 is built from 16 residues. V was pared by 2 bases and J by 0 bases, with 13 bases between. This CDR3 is CASSLQGSPLNTEAFF. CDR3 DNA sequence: TGTGCCAGCAGCTTACAGGGGTCGCCCCTGAACACTGAAGCTTTCTTT.

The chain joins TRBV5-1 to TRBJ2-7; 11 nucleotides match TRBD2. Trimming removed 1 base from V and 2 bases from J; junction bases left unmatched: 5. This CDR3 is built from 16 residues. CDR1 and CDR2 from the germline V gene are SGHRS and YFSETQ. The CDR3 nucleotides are TGCGCCAGCAGCTTGACTAGCGGGAGCCTACCCTACGAGCAGTACTTC. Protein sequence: CASSLTSGSLPYEQYF.

This CDR3 reads CASTREGPYNEQFF. CDR3 bases: TGCGCCAGCACTAGGGAGGGCCCATACAATGAGCAGTTCTTC. This rearrangement joins TRBV23-1 to TRBJ2-1; 7 bases match TRBD2. TRBV23-1 is an ORF, with its function uncertain. V shed 7 bases and J 4 bases; nucleotides not matched to a gene: 7. The CDR3 spans 14 residues.

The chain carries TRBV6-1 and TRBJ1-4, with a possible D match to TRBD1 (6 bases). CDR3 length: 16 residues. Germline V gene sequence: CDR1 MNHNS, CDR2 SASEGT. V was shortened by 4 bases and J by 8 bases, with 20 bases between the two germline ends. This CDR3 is CASSAVGRGGSEKLFF. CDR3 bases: TGTGCCAGCAGTGCCGTTGGGCGAGGGGGTAGCGAAAAACTGTTTTTT.

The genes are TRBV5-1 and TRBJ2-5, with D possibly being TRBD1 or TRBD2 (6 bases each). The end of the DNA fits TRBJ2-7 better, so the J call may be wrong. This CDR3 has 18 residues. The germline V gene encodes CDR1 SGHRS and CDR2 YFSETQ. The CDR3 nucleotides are TGCGCCAGCAGCTTGGCCATTGGTCCGGCGCGGAGGGGGGACGAGCAGTACTTC. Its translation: CASSLAIGPARRGDEQYF.

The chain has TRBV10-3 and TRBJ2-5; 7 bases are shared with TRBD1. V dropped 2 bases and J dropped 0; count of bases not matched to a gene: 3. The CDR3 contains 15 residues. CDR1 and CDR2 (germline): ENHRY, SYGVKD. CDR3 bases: TGTGCCATCAGTGAGCCGACAGGGAACCAAGAGACCCAGTACTTC. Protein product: CAISEPTGNQETQYF.

CDR3 loop: CASSLGRQDYTEAFF. The CDR3 bases are TGTGCCAGCAGCTTGGGGAGACAGGATTACACTGAAGCTTTCTTT. The rearrangement uses TRBV7-9 and TRBJ1-1; a weak D match, TRBD1 (6 bases). The germline V gene has CDR1 SEHNR and CDR2 FQNEAQ (reference sequence). Between the trimmed V and J ends, which lost 3 bases and 3 bases, there was a span of 14 bases. CDR3 length: 15 amino acids.